These T cell receptor beta chains were read from a single sample in a study of blood T cell repertoires in COVID-19. Data came from immunoSEQ multiplex PCR; TCRdb stores just in-frame clones and leaves some out. In the table there are some 230,000 clones, almost 85% of which are singletons. What was sequenced was PBMCs or T cells enriched from blood (not recorded which). These receptors came from a middle-aged man who had recovered from COVID-19. CDR3s include the opening cysteine and the closing phenylalanine or tryptophan. The D gene is left open where the match is weak. Expanded clones are given a class, and other clones once, few, many or no size at all.

V	size	D	J	DNA	CDR3
TRBV5-3	few	NA	TRBJ1-2	TGTGCCAGAAGCTCTGGAGGGATGCGCGGAGGCTACACCTTC	CARSSGGMRGGYTF
TRBV15	NA	NA	TRBJ2-3	TGTGCCACCAGCAGAGACCGAGGACGGTTAGGGGACACAGATACGCAGTATTTT	CATSRDRGRLGDTDTQYF
TRBV11-1	NA	TRBD1	TRBJ1-2	TGTGCCAGCAGACCCGGGACAGGGAACGATGGCTACACCTTC	CASRPGTGNDGYTF
TRBV28	NA	TRBD2	TRBJ2-3	TGTGCCAGCAGTTTCGCTAGCGGGGGGAGGTCAGATACGCAGTATTTT	CASSFASGGRSDTQYF
TRBV30	NA	TRBD1	TRBJ1-2	TGTGCCTGTACAGGGGCCAACTATGTTGGCTACACCTTC	CACTGANYVGYTF
TRBV27	NA	NA	TRBJ1-2	TGTGCCAGCAGTTTAGTTCACTCTAACTATGGCTACACCTTC	CASSLVHSNYGYTF
TRBV6-1	NA	NA	TRBJ2-4	TGTGCCAGCAGTGAAGCTGGGACTCTCGACATTCAGTACTTC	CASSEAGTLDIQYF
TRBV18	NA	TRBD1	TRBJ1-5	TGTGCCAGCTCACCCCCGGGACAGGGGAATCAGCCCCAGCATTTT	CASSPPGQGNQPQHF
TRBV4-1	NA	TRBD2	TRBJ2-1	TGCGCCAGCAGCCACGCGGGACTAGCGAGGAATGAGCAGTTCTTC	CASSHAGLARNEQFF
TRBV28	NA	TRBD1	TRBJ1-1	TGTGCCAGCAGCTACTACAGGGGAACTGAAGCTTTCTTT	CASSYYRGTEAFF
TRBV5-4	NA	TRBD2	TRBJ2-3	TGTGCCAGCAGCTTGAGGCGGGGGAACACAGATACGCAGTATTTT	CASSLRRGNTDTQYF
TRBV4-1	NA	NA	TRBJ1-1	TGCGCCAGCAGACGCACCGAATCCAGGGGACACACTGAAGCTTTCTTT	CASRRTESRGHTEAFF
TRBV4-2	NA	NA	TRBJ2-7	TGTGCCAGCAGCCAAGATTACCGGGCGGGGTACGAGCAGTACTTC	CASSQDYRAGYEQYF
TRBV28	NA	TRBD2	TRBJ2-7	TGTGCCAGCAGTAGCGGGAGCTCTGCCCACGAGCAGTACTTC	CASSSGSSAHEQYF
TRBV10-3	NA	NA	TRBJ1-1	TGTGCCATCAGTGCGGAGGTGAACACTGAAGCTTTCTTT	CAISAEVNTEAFF
TRBV27	few	NA	TRBJ2-6	TGTGCCAGCAGCAAGAGCTCTGGGGCCAACGTCCTGACTTTC	CASSKSSGANVLTF
TRBV5-4	NA	TRBD2	TRBJ2-3	TGTGCCAGCAGCGCCTACGCTCTAGCGGGAGTTGATACGCAGTATTTT	CASSAYALAGVDTQYF
TRBV4-2	NA	TRBD2	TRBJ2-3	TGTGCCAGCAGCCAGCTACTAGCGGGGGGCGCAGATACGCAGTATTTT	CASSQLLAGGADTQYF
TRBV28	few	NA	TRBJ2-1	TGTGCCAGCAGTTTCTCTTCAGGACTAAGAACGGGAAATGAGCAGTTCTTC	CASSFSSGLRTGNEQFF
TRBV7-2	NA	NA	TRBJ2-5	TGTGCCAGCAGCTTCCAGGCTGGGGCGCGGGAGACCCAGTACTTC	CASSFQAGARETQYF
TRBV7-3	NA	NA	TRBJ1-1	TGTGCCAGCAGCTTAGTCCCGCGGAACACTGAAGCTTTCTTT	CASSLVPRNTEAFF
TRBV7-9	NA	NA	TRBJ1-1	TGTGCCAGCAGCCCACTGGGACTCGGGAACACTGAAGCTTTCTTT	CASSPLGLGNTEAFF
TRBV19	few	TRBD2	TRBJ2-3	TGTGCCAGTAGTATGGGGACTAGCGGCGCAGATACGCAGTATTTT	CASSMGTSGADTQYF
TRBV2	NA	TRBD1	TRBJ1-5	TGTGCCAGCAGAGGACAGGGCAGCCAGCCCCAGCATTTT	CASRGQGSQPQHF
TRBV2	NA	TRBD2	TRBJ2-3	TGTGCCAGCAGGAGAGGGTCTAGCGGGGGGGCAAATACGCAGTATTTT	CASRRGSSGGANTQYF
TRBV6-2/TRBV6-3	NA	NA	TRBJ2-1	TGTGCCAGCAGTTACCGTCAGGGGGGCGCCTACAATGAGCAGTTCTTC	CASSYRQGGAYNEQFF
TRBV2	NA	TRBD2	TRBJ2-1	TGTGCCAGCAGTGTTGGACTAGCAAGCTTACATGAGCAGTTCTTC	CASSVGLASLHEQFF
TRBV7-2	NA	TRBD1	TRBJ1-5	TGTGCCAGCAGCTCCCGACAGGGGGATCAGCCCCAGCATTTT	CASSSRQGDQPQHF
TRBV11-3	NA	NA	TRBJ2-5	TGTGCCAGCAGCCCCGCGAACTATGGGACCCAGTACTTC	CASSPANYGTQYF
TRBV13	NA	NA	TRBJ2-5	TGTGCCAGCAGCTACCGGGAGTACCAAGAGACCCAGTACTTC	CASSYREYQETQYF
TRBV30	NA	TRBD1	TRBJ1-1	TGTGCCTGGAGTGTATTCAGGGGGTTCGCTGAAGCTTTCTTT	CAWSVFRGFAEAFF
TRBV5-5	NA	NA	TRBJ1-5	TGTGCCAGCAGCTTGGGAGGATACGGCAATCAGCCCCAGCATTTT	CASSLGGYGNQPQHF
TRBV2	NA	TRBD1	TRBJ2-5	TGTGCCAGCAGCGCTCTACAGGGGTCAAGGGAGACCCAGTACTTC	CASSALQGSRETQYF
TRBV3-1/TRBV3-2	NA	NA	TRBJ2-1	TGTGCCAGCAGCCAAGATGGACAGACCAATGAGCAGTTCTTC	CASSQDGQTNEQFF
TRBV5-1	NA	TRBD1	TRBJ2-4	TGCGCCAGCAGCTTAAGCCGGGACAGTGAAAACATTCAGTACTTC	CASSLSRDSENIQYF
TRBV25-1	NA	TRBD2	TRBJ2-1	TGTGCCAGCAGTGCGACTAGCGGCTACAATGAGCAGTTCTTC	CASSATSGYNEQFF
TRBV19	NA	NA	TRBJ2-5	TGTGCCAGTAGTATAATCCGGGGAAGGCAAGAGACCCAGTACTTC	CASSIIRGRQETQYF
TRBV25-1	NA	NA	TRBJ1-4	TGTGCCAGCAGTGAATCTTTGGGGGGGGTCGAAAAACTGTTTTTT	CASSESLGGVEKLFF
TRBV5-1	NA	TRBD1	TRBJ2-7	TGCGCCAGCAGCTCGGGACAGGGGGGCTACGAGCAGTACTTC	CASSSGQGGYEQYF
TRBV27	NA	TRBD2	TRBJ2-7	TGTGCCAGCAAAAGGATAAATAGGACTAGCGGGCCCTACGAGCAGTACTTC	CASKRINRTSGPYEQYF
TRBV3-1/TRBV3-2	NA	NA	TRBJ1-1	TGTGCCAGCAGCCAAGACGACCGGCGGGGCACTGAAGCTTTCTTT	CASSQDDRRGTEAFF
TRBV6-5	NA	NA	TRBJ1-5	TGTGCCAGCATGTACGGGATGAGCAATCAGCCCCAGCATTTT	CASMYGMSNQPQHF
TRBV7-8	NA	NA	TRBJ1-1	TGTGCCAGCAGCTCCGGGGGACGAAACACTGAAGCTTTCTTT	CASSSGGRNTEAFF
TRBV9	NA	NA	TRBJ1-4	TGTGCCAGCAGCGTAGTGCGGGGACAACTGTTTTTT	CASSVVRGQLFF
TRBV27	NA	NA	TRBJ1-5	TGTGCCAGCAGTTTAAGCTGGCGGCTCCATCAGCCCCAGCATTTT	CASSLSWRLHQPQHF
TRBV12-3/TRBV12-4	NA	NA	TRBJ1-1	TGTGCCAGCAGTTTTGACGGCGGGGCTTTCTTT	CASSFDGGAFF
TRBV5-4	few	NA	TRBJ2-3	TGTGCCAGCAGCCTAGTCACAGATACGCAGTATTTT	CASSLVTDTQYF
TRBV11-2	NA	TRBD1	TRBJ1-4	TGTGCCAGCAGCTTTGGACAGGGGTCTAATGAAAAACTGTTTTTT	CASSFGQGSNEKLFF
TRBV3-1/TRBV3-2	NA	TRBD1	TRBJ2-1	TGTGCCAGCAGCCAAGAAGGGACAGGGAGGAGCTCCTACAATGAGCAGTTCTTC	CASSQEGTGRSSYNEQFF
TRBV19	NA	NA	TRBJ1-1	TGTGCCAGTAGTAGGGTCAGGGTCACTGAAGCTTTCTTT	CASSRVRVTEAFF
TRBV27	many	TRBD1	TRBJ2-2	TGTGCCAGCAGTACGGACAGGGTTGTTACTCGGCGTGGAGAGCTGTTTTTT	CASSTDRVVTRRGELFF
TRBV29-1	NA	NA	TRBJ2-2	TGCAGCGTTTACAGAGGGGAGCTGTTTTTT	CSVYRGELFF
TRBV2	NA	TRBD2	TRBJ2-1	TGTGCCAGCAGTGATGCGGGGGGCCCCTACAATGAGCAGTTCTTC	CASSDAGGPYNEQFF
TRBV3-1/TRBV3-2	NA	NA	TRBJ1-6	TGTGCCAGCAGCCAACAGGGACTGAGGAATTCACCCCTCCACTTT	CASSQQGLRNSPLHF
TRBV3-1/TRBV3-2	few	NA	TRBJ2-3	TGTGCCAGCAGCGGGGACATGGCAGATACGCAGTATTTT	CASSGDMADTQYF